This T cell receptor beta chain is from a study of human T cells and chemical hapten exposure. MiXCR was run by TCRdb on the RACE reads, yielding one entry per CDR3 protein. Counted here are 65,000 or so distinct CDR3 sequences, 6% to 7% occurring once; the ten biggest clones make up around 3.4%. Time point: healthy volunteer bleed at 6 weeks. Unfractionated whole blood was the source of the extracted total RNA. This clonotype ranks as medium-sized (0.01 to 0.1%). The CDR3 runs 13 residues. Trimming removed 2 bases from V and 9 bases from J, with 11 bases in between. The receptor was derived from a female donor in good health. Some clones in this sample may be carry-over from other donors' samples. Sequencing used whole blood. The V and J genes are TRBV12-3 or TRBV12-4 and TRBJ2-1, with D perhaps TRBD1 or TRBD2 (5 bases each). In DNA, the CDR3 is TGTGCCAGCAGTTTACACCCGGGGCTTGAGCAGTTCTTC. It translates to CASSLHPGLEQFF.